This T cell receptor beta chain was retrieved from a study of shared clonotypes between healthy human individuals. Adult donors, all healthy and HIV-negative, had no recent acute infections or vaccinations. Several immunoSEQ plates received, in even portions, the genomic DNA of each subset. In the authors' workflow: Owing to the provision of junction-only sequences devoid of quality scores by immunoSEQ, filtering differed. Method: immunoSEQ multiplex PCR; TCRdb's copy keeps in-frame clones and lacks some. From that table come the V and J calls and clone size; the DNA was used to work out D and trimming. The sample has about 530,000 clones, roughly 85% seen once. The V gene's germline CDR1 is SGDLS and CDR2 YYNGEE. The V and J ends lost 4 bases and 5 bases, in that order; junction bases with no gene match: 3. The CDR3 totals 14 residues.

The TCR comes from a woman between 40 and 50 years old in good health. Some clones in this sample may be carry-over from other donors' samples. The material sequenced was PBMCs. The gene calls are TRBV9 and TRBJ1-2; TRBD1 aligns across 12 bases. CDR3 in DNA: TGTGCCAGCAGCCCGGGACAGGGGGCTTATGGCTACACCTTC. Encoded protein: CASSPGQGAYGYTF. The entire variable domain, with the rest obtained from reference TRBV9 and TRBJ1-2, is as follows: DSGVTQTPKHLITATGQRVTLRCSPRSGDLSVYWYQQSLDQGLQFLIQYYNGEERAKGNILERFSAQQFPDLHSELNLSSLELGDSALYFCASSPGQGAYGYTFGSGTRLTVV.